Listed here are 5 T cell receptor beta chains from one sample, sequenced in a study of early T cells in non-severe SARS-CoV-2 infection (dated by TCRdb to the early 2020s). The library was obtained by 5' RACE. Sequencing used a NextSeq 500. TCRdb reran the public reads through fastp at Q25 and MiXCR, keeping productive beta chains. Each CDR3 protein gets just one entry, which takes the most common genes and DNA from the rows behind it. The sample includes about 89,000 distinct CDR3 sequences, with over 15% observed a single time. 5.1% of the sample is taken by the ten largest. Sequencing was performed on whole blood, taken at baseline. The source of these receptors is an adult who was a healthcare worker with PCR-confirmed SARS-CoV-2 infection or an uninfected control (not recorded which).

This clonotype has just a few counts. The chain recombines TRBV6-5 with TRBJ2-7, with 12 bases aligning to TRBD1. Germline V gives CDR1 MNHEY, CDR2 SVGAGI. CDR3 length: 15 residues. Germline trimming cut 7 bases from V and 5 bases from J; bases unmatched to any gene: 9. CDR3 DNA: TGTGCCAGCACCCGGCCCGGGACAGGGGGCCACGAGCAGTACTTC. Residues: CASTRPGTGGHEQYF.

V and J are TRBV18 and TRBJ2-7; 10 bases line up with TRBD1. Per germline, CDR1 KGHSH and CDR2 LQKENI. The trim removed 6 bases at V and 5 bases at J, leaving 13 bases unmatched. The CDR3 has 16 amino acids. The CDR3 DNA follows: TGTGCCAGCTCCCCCGTCAGGGGACAGGGGTCCGACGAGCAGTACTTC. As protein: CASSPVRGQGSDEQYF.

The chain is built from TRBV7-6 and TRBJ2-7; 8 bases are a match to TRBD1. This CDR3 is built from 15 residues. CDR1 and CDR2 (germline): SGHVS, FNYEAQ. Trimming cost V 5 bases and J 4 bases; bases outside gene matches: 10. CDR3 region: CASSRDWTGQYEQYF. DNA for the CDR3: TGTGCCAGCAGCCGTGATTGGACAGGGCAGTACGAGCAGTACTTC. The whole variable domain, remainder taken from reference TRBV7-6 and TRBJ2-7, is GAGVSQSPRYKVTKRGQDVALRCDPISGHVSLYWYRQALGQGPEFLTYFNYEAQQDKSGLPNDRFSAERPEGSISTLTIQRTEQRDSAMYRCASSRDWTGQYEQYFGPGTRLTVT.

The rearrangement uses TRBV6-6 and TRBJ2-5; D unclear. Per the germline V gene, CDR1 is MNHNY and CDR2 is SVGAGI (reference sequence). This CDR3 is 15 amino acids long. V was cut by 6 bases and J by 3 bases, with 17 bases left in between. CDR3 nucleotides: TGTGCCAGCAGCCGCGTTCTAGATTCCAAAGAGACCCAGTACTTC. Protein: CASSRVLDSKETQYF.

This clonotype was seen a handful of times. The CDR3 coding sequence is TGTGCCAGCAGCCGCCTACGGCCCACAGGGGGCAATGAAGCTTTCTTT. Its translation: CASSRLRPTGGNEAFF. The rearrangement links TRBV7-9 to TRBJ1-1, with 9 bases lining up with TRBD1. From germline, CDR1 is SEHNR and CDR2 FQNEAQ (reference sequence). The ends lost 5 bases at V and 7 bases at J; junction bases unmatched: 14. The CDR3 spans 16 residues.